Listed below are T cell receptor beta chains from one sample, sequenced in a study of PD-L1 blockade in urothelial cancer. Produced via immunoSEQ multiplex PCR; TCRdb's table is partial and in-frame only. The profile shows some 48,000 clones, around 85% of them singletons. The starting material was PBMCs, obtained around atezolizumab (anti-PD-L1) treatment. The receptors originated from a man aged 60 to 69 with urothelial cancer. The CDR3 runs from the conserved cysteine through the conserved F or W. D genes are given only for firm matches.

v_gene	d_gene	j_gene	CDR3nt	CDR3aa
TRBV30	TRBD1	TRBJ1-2	TGTGCCTGGCTAACTCGGGACAGGGAATTAGATGGCTACACCTTC	CAWLTRDRELDGYTF
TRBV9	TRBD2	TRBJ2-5	TGTGCCAGCAGCCCCTCGGCTAGCGGGGGAGAGACCCAGTACTTC	CASSPSASGGETQYF
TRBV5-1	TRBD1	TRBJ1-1	TGCGCCAGCAGCTCTCGACAGGGATTTAAGGCTGAAGCTTTCTTT	CASSSRQGFKAEAFF
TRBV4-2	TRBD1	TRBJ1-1	TGTGCCAGCAGCCAAGTCGGAACTGACAGGGACACTGAAGCTTTCTTT	CASSQVGTDRDTEAFF
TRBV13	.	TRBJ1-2	TGTGCCAGCAGCTTAGACTCGGGAAGCGGCTACACCTTC	CASSLDSGSGYTF
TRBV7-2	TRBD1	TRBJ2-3	TGTGCCAGCAGGAGGACAGGGATGGCAGATACGCAGTATTTT	CASRRTGMADTQYF
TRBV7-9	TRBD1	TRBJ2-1	TGTGCCAGCAGCCAGGGACAGGGGGCGGGCAATGAGCAGTTCTTC	CASSQGQGAGNEQFF
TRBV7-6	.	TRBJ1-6	TGTGCCAGCAGCACGACAGAGTATAATTCACCCCTCCACTTT	CASSTTEYNSPLHF
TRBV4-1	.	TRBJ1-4	TGCGCCAGCAGCCAAAACATAGGAGGCAATGAAAAACTGTTTTTT	CASSQNIGGNEKLFF
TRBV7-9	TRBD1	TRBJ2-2	TGTGCCAGCAGCTTACGTCCCGGGACAGGGTCCGGGGAGCTGTTTTTT	CASSLRPGTGSGELFF
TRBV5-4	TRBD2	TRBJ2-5	TGTGCCAGCAGCGGGGGACTAGCCCAAGAGACCCAGTACTTC	CASSGGLAQETQYF